This T cell receptor beta chain stems from a study of tumor and adjacent non-tumor tissue in lung cancer. The wider study: On average, productive TCRbeta reads reached about 4.17 million per sample. Study-wide points: Normal lung showed higher cumulative top 100 clone frequency than tumor.

The length of the CDR3 is 14 residues. From germline, CDR1 is MNHEY and CDR2 SVGAGI. No cell sorting was done before RNA was extracted from the tissue. On this clonotype itself: Its antigen is not identified. The junction departs from the called germline gene at one end, perhaps through a read error.

Three rounds of nested PCR, following a modified ARM-PCR protocol, produced the TCRbeta library. TCRdb re-analysed the multiplex PCR reads in MiXCR, keeping a single row per CDR3 protein. Among about 200,000 distinct CDR3 sequences listed, 71% were seen once. This chain uses TRBV6-5 with TRBJ2-1; TRBD2 matches 12 bases. The sequenced material came from lung tumor tissue. This TCR was recovered from a man aged 55-75 years with non-small cell lung cancer. CDR3 coding DNA: TGTGCTAGCAGACTAGCGGGAGTGGGGCATGAGCAGTTCTTC. This gives the protein CASRLAGVGHEQFF.